Presented here are 23 T cell receptor beta chains from one specimen sequenced in a study of T-cell reconstitution after alpha-beta-depleted transplantation in children. TCRbeta library preparation incorporated unique molecular identifiers. TCRdb redid the calling of the PCR reads with MiXCR, one entry per CDR3 protein. The top ten hold over 2.5% of the sample, which has about 72,000 distinct CDR3 sequences, 7% to 8% seen once. This specimen consisted of PBMCs from the stem cell graft donor, obtained from the stem cell graft. These receptors were taken from a human donor who donated a stem cell graft to a child with acute lymphoblastic leukemia.

The chain links TRBV19 to TRBJ2-3; 7 bases match TRBD2. The CDR3 extends over 15 amino acids. Germline V gene lookup returns CDR1 LNHDA and CDR2 SQIVND (reference sequence). Trimming took 5 bases from V and 0 from J; bases not matched to a gene: 5. CDR3 DNA sequence: TGTGCCAGTAGTCCCTCGGGGGGTAGCACAGATACGCAGTATTTT. It is translated as CASSPSGGSTDTQYF.

This clonotype was seen many times. The rearrangement joins TRBV7-2 to TRBJ2-7, with 8 bases fitting TRBD1. Germline V CDR1 and CDR2: SGHTA, FQGNSA. J lost 5 bases, V lost 5 bases, and 8 bases had no gene match. The CDR3 spans 14 residues. The CDR3: CASSPWTGHHEQYF. Here the CDR3 DNA reads TGTGCCAGCAGCCCTTGGACAGGGCACCACGAGCAGTACTTC. The variable domain in full, with the rest retrieved from reference TRBV7-2 and TRBJ2-7, is GAGVSQSPSNKVTEKGKDVELRCDPISGHTALYWYRQSLGQGLEFLIYFQGNSAPDKSGLPSDRFSAERTGGSVSTLTIQRTQQEDSAVYLCASSPWTGHHEQYFGPGTRLTVT.

This clonotype was detected ten times or more. CDR3 coding DNA: TGTGCCAGCGGGATAGCACCCTCCTACGAGCAGTACTTC. This encodes CASGIAPSYEQYF. This chain links TRBV27 with TRBJ2-7; D gene unclear. CDR3 length: 13 amino acids. V shed 8 bases and J shed 0 bases, with 11 bases lying between them. Germline V gives CDR1 MNHEY, CDR2 SMNVEV (reference sequence).

In its sample, this clonotype is medium-sized (0.01 to 0.1%). The V call is TRBV19, the J call TRBJ1-5, with D possibly matching TRBD1 (6 bases). This CDR3 has 15 residues. Trimming removed 3 bases at V and 1 base at J, with 10 bases between. Germline CDR1 LNHDA, CDR2 SQIVND (reference sequence). The CDR3 region has the DNA TGTGCCAGTAGTATGGCGGGGGCAAGCAATCAGCCCCAGCATTTT. It yields the protein CASSMAGASNQPQHF.

Many counts were recorded for this clonotype. V gene TRBV29-1 combines with J gene TRBJ2-6; D remains unclear. Germline V gene data show CDR1 as SQVTM and CDR2 as ANQGSEA. The CDR3 loop spans 14 amino acids. Trimming pared 1 base from V and 2 bases from J, leaving 6 bases between. The CDR3 DNA sequence: TGCAGCGTTGAAGGGAGCCCTGGGGCCAACGTCCTGACTTTC. Translated: CSVEGSPGANVLTF. Based on the CDR3 plus reference TRBV29-1 and TRBJ2-6, the full variable domain is SAVISQKPSRDICQRGTSLTIQCQVDSQVTMMFWYRQQPGQSLTLIATANQGSEATYESGFVIDKFPISRPNLTFSTLTVSNMSPEDSSIYLCSVEGSPGANVLTFGAGSRLTVL.

The table lists this clonotype with many counts. The V gene is TRBV5-1, the J gene TRBJ2-7, with TRBD1 matching 8 bases. V was clipped by 7 bases and J by 2 bases; unmatched bases: 11. Germline V gene sequence: CDR1 SGHRS, CDR2 YFSETQ. This CDR3 has 15 amino acids. CDR3: CASQGLTGGTYEQYF. The CDR3 nucleotides are TGCGCCAGCCAAGGCCTAACAGGGGGAACCTACGAGCAGTACTTC.

In this sample, this clonotype turned up many times. V is TRBV10-2 and J is TRBJ2-3, with D tentatively TRBD2 (5 bases). Trimming removed 4 bases from V and 1 base from J, with 12 bases in between. The germline gives CDR1 WSHSY, CDR2 SAAADI. The CDR3 runs 15 residues. CDR3 sequence (DNA): TGCGCCAGCAGTGTGAGGGAATACGGCACAGATACGCAGTATTTT. It encodes CASSVREYGTDTQYF.

This clonotype was picked up many times. The chain couples TRBV9 to TRBJ2-3; D is tentatively TRBD1 or TRBD2 (5 bases each). CDR1 is SGDLS, CDR2 YYNGEE, per germline. The length of the CDR3 is 16 residues. With 0 bases removed from V and 2 bases from J, the gap between germline ends came to 13 bases. For the CDR3, the DNA is TGTGCCAGCAGCGTAGCCCTTGGGGGTCCCACAGATACGCAGTATTTT. Its translation: CASSVALGGPTDTQYF.

This clonotype occurred many times. The chain uses TRBV9 and TRBJ2-5, with D hard to call. This CDR3 is 11 amino acids long. The germline gives CDR1 SGDLS, CDR2 YYNGEE. V gave up 3 bases and J gave up 1 base, with 1 base separating them. The CDR3 DNA sequence: TGTGCCAGCAGCGCCCAAGAGACCCAGTACTTC. As protein: CASSAQETQYF.

This clonotype was counted many times. The chain employs TRBV29-1 and TRBJ2-2; 8 bases match TRBD2. V gave up 3 bases and J gave up 6 bases; unmatched junction bases: 12. The CDR3 sequence is 16 residues long. The germline V gene has CDR1 SQVTM and CDR2 ANQGSEA. This chain's CDR3 is CSVDSAGASLAGELFF. The CDR3 DNA reads as TGCAGCGTTGACTCAGCGGGAGCCTCATTGGCCGGGGAGCTGTTTTTT.

This clonotype was seen a few times. The chain employs TRBV6-1 and TRBJ2-1; the match to TRBD2 covers 14 bases. Germline CDR1 reads MNHNS; CDR2 reads SASEGT. Trimming took 6 bases from V and 8 from J; bases not matched to a gene: 15. This CDR3 has 18 amino acids. CDR3 DNA sequence: TGTGCCAGCAGCTCGGGGGATCCGACTAGCGGGAGGGAGGATGAGCAGTTCTTC. Residues: CASSSGDPTSGREDEQFF.

In its sample, this clonotype was seen a few times. This chain links TRBV4-1 with TRBJ2-7, with a tentative D call TRBD2 (5 bases). The V end lost 0 bases, the J end lost 0 bases, and 9 bases lay between the germline ends. The CDR3 sequence is 15 residues long. In germline, CDR1 is MGHRA, CDR2 YSYEKL. CDR3 sequence reads: CASSQDQGSSYEQYF. In DNA, the CDR3 is TGCGCCAGCAGCCAAGATCAAGGGAGCTCCTACGAGCAGTACTTC.

This clonotype was seen more than once but under ten times. The chain has TRBV11-2 and TRBJ2-3; 10 nucleotides line up with TRBD2. The CDR3 extends over 16 amino acids. V shed 3 bases, J shed 2 bases, and the junction held 5 bases outside the gene matches. In germline, CDR1 is SGHAT, CDR2 FQNNGV. CDR3 loop: CASSFTTSGVTDTQYF. The CDR3 DNA is TGTGCCAGCAGCTTCACAACTAGCGGGGTCACAGATACGCAGTATTTT.

This clonotype occurred many times. The chain recombines TRBV3-1 with TRBJ1-1, with D perhaps matching TRBD1 (5 bases). This CDR3 is 16 amino acids long. Germline-derived CDR1 and CDR2 are LGHDT and YNNKEL (reference sequence). Trimming removed 1 base at V and 4 bases at J, with 16 bases between. CDR3 sequence (DNA): TGTGCCAGCAGCCAAGGGGCAGGGTGGTCAGCCACTGAAGCTTTCTTT. This codes for CASSQGAGWSATEAFF. The complete variable domain, with remaining parts taken from reference TRBV3-1 and TRBJ1-1, reads DTAVSQTPKYLVTQMGNDKSIKCEQNLGHDTMYWYKQDSKKFLKIMFSYNNKELIINETVPNRFSPKSPDKAHLNLHINSLELGDSAVYFCASSQGAGWSATEAFFGQGTRLTVV.

This clonotype was seen at least ten times. The chain joins TRBV20-1 to TRBJ2-1, with a weak D call TRBD2 (5 bases). The CDR3 sequence is 13 residues long. Germline assignment: CDR1 DFQATT and CDR2 SNEGSKA (reference sequence). V lost 3 bases and J 8 bases, leaving 14 bases between the germline ends. The CDR3 sequence is CSASGIRVYEQFF. DNA of the CDR3: TGCAGTGCTAGCGGGATTCGTGTATATGAGCAGTTCTTC.

There are many counts of this clonotype. The CDR3 nucleotides are TGTGCCAGCAGCCCCGAGACGGGGTACGGGGAGCTGTTTTTT. Translation gives CASSPETGYGELFF. V and J are TRBV7-9 and TRBJ2-2; a possible D gene is TRBD2 (5 bases). The germline V gene has CDR1 SEHNR and CDR2 FQNEAQ (reference sequence). The germline V and J ends were trimmed by 5 bases and 7 bases, with 14 bases remaining between them. There are 14 residues in the CDR3.

This clonotype was recorded at least ten times. V is TRBV20-1 and J is TRBJ2-2; no clear D. Trimming shortened V by 5 bases and J by 0 bases, and 13 bases separated the two germline ends. CDR3 length: 15 residues. Germline CDR1 DFQATT, CDR2 SNEGSKA (reference sequence). CDR3 nucleotides: TGCAGTGCTCAGCCAGCTGCCGCGAACACCGGGGAGCTGTTTTTT. Its protein product is CSAQPAAANTGELFF.

The chain couples TRBV6-6 to TRBJ2-1; D gene uncertain. Looked up from germline, CDR1 is MNHNY and CDR2 is SVGAGI (reference sequence). Between the trimmed V and J ends, which lost 4 bases and 8 bases, there was a span of 9 bases. The CDR3 length is 12 residues. CDR3: CASSSAAHEQFF. The CDR3 bases are TGTGCCAGCAGTTCCGCCGCCCATGAGCAGTTCTTC.

As DNA, the CDR3 is TGTGCCAGCAGTTCTGTCGGGAGCTCCTACGAGCAGTACTTC. It translates to CASSSVGSSYEQYF. J is TRBJ2-7 and V is TRBV28; D is possibly TRBD2 (6 bases). The CDR3 consists of 14 residues. From germline, CDR1 is MDHEN and CDR2 SYDVKM. V lost 4 bases and J lost 0, with 10 bases in between.

As DNA, the CDR3 is TGTGCCAGCAGCCTGGGACAGGGGGTTTCACCCCTCCACTTT. It yields the protein CASSLGQGVSPLHF. V and J are TRBV6-2 or TRBV6-3 and TRBJ1-6; 11 nucleotides line up with TRBD1. V shed 6 bases, J shed 9 bases, and the junction held 4 bases outside the gene matches. The CDR3 is 14 amino acids. Looked up from germline, CDR1 is MNHEY and CDR2 is SVGEGT.

The V gene is TRBV20-1, the J gene TRBJ1-1, with D perhaps TRBD1 (5 bases). Trimming shortened V by 1 base and J by 1 base, and 7 bases separated the two germline ends. The germline V gene has CDR1 DFQATT and CDR2 SNEGSKA (reference sequence). CDR3 length: 13 amino acids. CDR3 residues: CSARGQPNTEAFF. The CDR3, as DNA: TGCAGTGCTAGAGGACAGCCGAACACTGAAGCTTTCTTT.

This clonotype was observed at least ten times. V and J are TRBV10-3 and TRBJ1-2; D call uncertain. Germline lookup yields CDR1 ENHRY and CDR2 SYGVKD. With 2 bases removed from V and 0 bases from J, the gap between germline ends came to 7 bases. This CDR3 spans 14 amino acids. CDR3 residues: CAISERSSNYGYTF. The CDR3 DNA reads TGTGCCATCAGTGAGCGTAGTTCTAACTATGGCTACACCTTC.

This clonotype was picked up a small number of times. This chain connects TRBV5-4 to TRBJ1-1, with D perhaps TRBD1 (5 bases). Trimming left V 6 bases short and J 3 bases short, with 18 bases between. The CDR3 has 15 amino acids. CDR1 and CDR2 (germline): SGHNT, YYREEE (reference sequence). The CDR3 protein is CASKTGEWRDTEAFF. In DNA form, the CDR3 reads TGTGCCAGCAAAACGGGGGAGTGGAGGGACACTGAAGCTTTCTTT. Using reference TRBV5-4 and TRBJ1-1 for the parts outside the CDR3, the full variable domain is ETGVTQSPTHLIKTRGQQVTLRCSSQSGHNTVSWYQQALGQGPQFIFQYYREEENGRGNFPPRFSGLQFPNYSSELNVNALELDDSALYLCASKTGEWRDTEAFFGQGTRLTVV.